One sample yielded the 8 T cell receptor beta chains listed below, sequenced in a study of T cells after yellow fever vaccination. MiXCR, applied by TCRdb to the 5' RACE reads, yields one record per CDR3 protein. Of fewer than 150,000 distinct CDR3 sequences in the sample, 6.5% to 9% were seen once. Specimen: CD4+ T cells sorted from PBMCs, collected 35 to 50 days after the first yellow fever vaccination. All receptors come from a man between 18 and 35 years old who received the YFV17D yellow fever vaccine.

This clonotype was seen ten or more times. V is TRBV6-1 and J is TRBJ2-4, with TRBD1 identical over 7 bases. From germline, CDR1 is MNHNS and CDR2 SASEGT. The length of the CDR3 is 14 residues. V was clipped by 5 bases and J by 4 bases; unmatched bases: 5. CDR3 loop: CASSLLTGKNIQYF. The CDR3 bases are TGTGCCAGCAGTCTCCTGACAGGGAAAAACATTCAGTACTTC.

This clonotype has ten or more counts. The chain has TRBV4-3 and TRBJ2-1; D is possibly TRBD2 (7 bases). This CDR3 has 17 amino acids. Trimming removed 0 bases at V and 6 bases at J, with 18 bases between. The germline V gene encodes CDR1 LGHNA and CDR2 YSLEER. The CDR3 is CASSQEAPGGGGNEQFF. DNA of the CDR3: TGCGCCAGCAGCCAAGAAGCCCCGGGGGGCGGGGGCAATGAGCAGTTCTTC.

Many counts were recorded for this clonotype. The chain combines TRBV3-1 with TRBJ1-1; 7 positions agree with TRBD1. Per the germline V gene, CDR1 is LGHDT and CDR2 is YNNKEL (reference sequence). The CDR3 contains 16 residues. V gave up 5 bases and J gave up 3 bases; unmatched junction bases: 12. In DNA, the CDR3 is TGTGCCAGCAGCTCTCTACCCGGACAGGCCTACACTGAAGCTTTCTTT. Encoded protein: CASSSLPGQAYTEAFF.

CDR3 protein: CASNPVLQETQYF. The CDR3 nucleotides read TGTGCCAGCAACCCAGTATTACAAGAGACCCAGTACTTC. The chain joins TRBV2 to TRBJ2-5, with D hard to call. V was clipped by 7 bases and J by 2 bases, with 11 bases between them. The CDR3 covers 13 residues. Germline assignment: CDR1 SNHLY and CDR2 FYNNEI.

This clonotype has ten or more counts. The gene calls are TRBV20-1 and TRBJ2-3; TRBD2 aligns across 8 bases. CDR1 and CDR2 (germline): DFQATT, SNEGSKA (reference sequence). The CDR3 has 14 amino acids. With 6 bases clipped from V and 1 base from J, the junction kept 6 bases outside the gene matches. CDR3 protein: CSAKPGGGTDTQYF. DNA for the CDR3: TGCAGTGCGAAGCCGGGAGGGGGCACAGATACGCAGTATTTT.

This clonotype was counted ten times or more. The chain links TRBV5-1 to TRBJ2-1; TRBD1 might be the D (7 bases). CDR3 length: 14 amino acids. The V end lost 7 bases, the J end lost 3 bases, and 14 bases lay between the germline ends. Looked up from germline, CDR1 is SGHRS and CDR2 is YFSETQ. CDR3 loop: CASSRGADYNEQFF. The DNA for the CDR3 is TGCGCCAGCTCCAGGGGGGCGGACTACAATGAGCAGTTCTTC.

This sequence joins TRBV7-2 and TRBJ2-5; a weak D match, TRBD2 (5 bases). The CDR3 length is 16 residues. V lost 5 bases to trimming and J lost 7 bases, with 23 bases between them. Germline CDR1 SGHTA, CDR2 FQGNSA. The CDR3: CASSHNGSSPAGTQYF. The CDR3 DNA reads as TGTGCCAGCAGCCACAACGGGTCGAGCCCCGCGGGGACCCAGTACTTC.

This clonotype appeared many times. Here the CDR3 reads CASSFTDGNTEAFF. Written as DNA, the CDR3 is TGTGCCAGCAGTTTCACTGATGGAAACACTGAAGCTTTCTTT. This chain uses TRBV6-5 with TRBJ1-1; D gene uncertain. V dropped 4 bases and J dropped 2 bases, with 11 bases sitting between them. The CDR3 sequence is 14 residues long. The germline gives CDR1 MNHEY, CDR2 SVGAGI.